These 23 T cell receptor beta chains were sequenced from one sample in a study of blood T cell repertoires in COVID-19. TCRdb's copy holds only in-frame clones and misses some; the assay was immunoSEQ multiplex PCR. The table records about 140,000 clones, over 85% of them present only once. The source material was peripheral blood. The source is a human donor in a cohort sampled during active COVID-19.

V is TRBV7-2 and J is TRBJ1-6; 11 nucleotides match TRBD1. The CDR3 is 18 amino acids. The germline CDR1 and CDR2 sequences are SGHTA and FQGNSA. The ends lost 4 bases at V and 2 bases at J; junction bases unmatched: 7. CDR3 loop: CASSSPPGQGAYNSPLHF. DNA of the CDR3: TGTGCCAGCAGCTCTCCTCCGGGACAGGGGGCCTATAATTCACCCCTCCACTTT.

This clone has only one observation. This chain links TRBV10-3 with TRBJ2-6, with D possibly being TRBD1 (6 bases). The CDR3 extends over 17 amino acids. Germline V CDR1 and CDR2: ENHRY, SYGVKD. The ends were cut back, 7 bases at V and 0 bases at J, with 16 bases in the middle. This chain's CDR3 is CAITAQGPVSGANVLTF. DNA for the CDR3: TGTGCCATCACCGCACAGGGCCCTGTCTCTGGGGCCAACGTCCTGACTTTC.

The chain is built from TRBV5-1 and TRBJ1-1; 8 bases line up with TRBD1. The CDR3 contains 15 residues. Germline V gene sequence: CDR1 SGHRS, CDR2 YFSETQ. The V segment lost 4 bases and the J segment 1 base; nucleotides outside the gene matches: 6. CDR3 in DNA: TGCGCCAGCAGCGCCCAGGGGGCTCGGAACACTGAAGCTTTCTTT. This sequence encodes CASSAQGARNTEAFF.

The chain carries TRBV7-9 and TRBJ1-1, with 12 nucleotides matching TRBD1. The CDR3 is 14 residues long. Germline CDR1 reads SEHNR; CDR2 reads FQNEAQ (reference sequence). V lost 5 bases, J lost 10 bases, and 8 bases stayed unmatched. Here the CDR3 reads CASSPQGQGAGAFF. As DNA, the CDR3 is TGTGCCAGCAGCCCACAGGGACAGGGGGCAGGAGCTTTCTTT.

The V and J genes are TRBV2 and TRBJ2-2, with 10 bases aligning to TRBD2. The CDR3 loop spans 17 amino acids. V shed 6 bases, J shed 2 bases, and the junction held 9 bases outside the gene matches. Germline V gene sequence: CDR1 SNHLY, CDR2 FYNNEI. The CDR3 spells CASRKIAGGTNTGELFF. In DNA, the CDR3 is TGTGCCAGCAGGAAGATAGCGGGGGGTACAAACACCGGGGAGCTGTTTTTT.

The chain recombines TRBV6-5 with TRBJ1-2; perhaps TRBD1 as D (5 bases). Trimming stripped 6 bases from V and 4 bases from J, with 12 bases between. There are 13 residues in the CDR3. Germline lookup yields CDR1 MNHEY and CDR2 SVGAGI. CDR3 sequence (DNA): TGTGCCAGCAGCCCCCTAGGGGTCTATGGCTACACCTTC. This sequence encodes CASSPLGVYGYTF.

The chain has TRBV19 and TRBJ2-3, with 11 bases that match TRBD2. V was pared by 5 bases and J by 0 bases, with 4 bases of the junction left unmatched. The V gene's germline CDR1 is LNHDA and CDR2 SQIVND (reference sequence). The CDR3 length is 16 residues. Here the CDR3 reads CASSLRTSGSTDTQYF. The DNA of the CDR3 is TGTGCCAGTAGTCTCAGGACTAGCGGGAGCACAGATACGCAGTATTTT.

The rearrangement links TRBV20-1 to TRBJ2-7, with no clear D. CDR3 length: 15 residues. V was pared by 3 bases and J by 1 base, with 16 bases between. The germline gives CDR1 DFQATT, CDR2 SNEGSKA (reference sequence). Written as DNA, the CDR3 is TGCAGTGCTAGTGCCACGGCGACTCGGTCCTACGAGCAGTACTTC. Amino acids: CSASATATRSYEQYF.

This rearrangement joins TRBV2 to TRBJ2-3; TRBD2 agrees at 12 bases. V lost 2 bases and J lost 6; bases outside the gene matches: 3. Germline values: CDR1 SNHLY, CDR2 FYNNEI. The CDR3 has 15 residues. CDR3 sequence (DNA): TGTGCCAGCAGTGAACTAGCGGGGGGGTCGGATACGCAGTATTTT. Translation gives CASSELAGGSDTQYF.

The chain joins TRBV7-9 to TRBJ2-1; TRBD2 aligns across 8 bases. Germline values: CDR1 SEHNR, CDR2 FQNEAQ (reference sequence). The CDR3 loop spans 16 amino acids. The trim removed 5 bases at V and 6 bases at J, leaving 12 bases unmatched. The CDR3 nucleotides are TGTGCCAGCAGCCTAAAGGACCAGCGGGGGTTCAATGAGCAGTTCTTC. Encoded protein: CASSLKDQRGFNEQFF.

The V call is TRBV30, the J call TRBJ1-2; D not resolved. Germline V gene sequence: CDR1 GTSNPN, CDR2 SVGIG (reference sequence). The CDR3 runs to 12 residues. V gave up 1 base and J gave up 0 bases, with 3 bases separating them. CDR3 DNA: TGTGCCTGGAGTGGAGCTAACTATGGCTACACCTTC. Its translation is CAWSGANYGYTF.

This rearrangement joins TRBV18 to TRBJ2-7, with D possibly matching TRBD2 (5 bases). This CDR3 has 14 amino acids. With 5 bases removed from V and 4 bases from J, the gap between germline ends came to 15 bases. The germline V gene encodes CDR1 KGHSH and CDR2 LQKENI. CDR3: CASSGSPLGYEQYF. CDR3 DNA sequence: TGTGCCAGCTCAGGCAGTCCACTAGGTTACGAGCAGTACTTC. Full variable domain (missing parts from reference TRBV18 and TRBJ2-7): NAGVMQNPRHLVRRRGQEARLRCSPMKGHSHVYWYRQLPEEGLKFMVYLQKENIIDESGMPKERFSAEFPKEGPSILRIQQVVRGDSAAYFCASSGSPLGYEQYFGPGTRLTVT.

The gene calls are TRBV21-1 and TRBJ2-3; TRBD2 was called by the table and not checked on the DNA. TRBV21-1 is marked as a pseudogene. CDR3 length equals 13 residues. CDR3 residues: CASLAGLTDTQYF. Written as DNA, the CDR3 is TGTGCCAGCCTAGCGGGGCTCACAGATACGCAGTATTTT.

The rearrangement uses TRBV9 and TRBJ2-1, with 8 bases aligning to TRBD2. J lost 2 bases, V lost 7 bases, and 5 bases had no gene match. The CDR3 consists of 14 residues. The germline gives CDR1 SGDLS, CDR2 YYNGEE. The CDR3 sequence: CASGRGVTYNEQFF. The CDR3 DNA follows: TGTGCCAGCGGGCGGGGGGTGACCTACAATGAGCAGTTCTTC.

This clone was observed a few times. The rearrangement uses TRBV12-3 or TRBV12-4 and TRBJ1-5; D uncertain. CDR3 size: 13 residues. V was cut by 4 bases and J by 3 bases, with 7 bases left in between. In nucleotides, the CDR3 is TGTGCCAGCAGTTCGTCCTACAATCAGCCCCAGCATTTT. This sequence encodes CASSSSYNQPQHF.

The rearrangement links TRBV7-8 to TRBJ2-5; D is possibly TRBD2 (7 bases). The germline V gene has CDR1 SGHVS and CDR2 FQNEAQ. The germline V and J ends were trimmed by 1 base and 6 bases, with 12 bases remaining between them. The CDR3 has 14 amino acids. The CDR3 DNA reads TGTGCCAGCAGCTTAGGGGGGGGCGGGCAGACCCAGTACTTC. This sequence encodes CASSLGGGGQTQYF.

The V gene is TRBV28, the J gene TRBJ2-1; 7 bases match TRBD1. This CDR3 region has 14 residues. The ends lost 7 bases at V and 5 bases at J; junction bases unmatched: 8. The germline CDR1 and CDR2 sequences are MDHEN and SYDVKM. The CDR3 spells CASTRDRVNNEQFF. CDR3 nucleotides: TGTGCCAGCACGCGAGACAGGGTAAACAATGAGCAGTTCTTC. Drawing the rest from reference TRBV28 and TRBJ2-1, the complete variable domain is DVKVTQSSRYLVKRTGEKVFLECVQDMDHENMFWYRQDPGLGLRLIYFSYDVKMKEKGDIPEGYSVSREKKERFSLILESASTNQTSMYLCASTRDRVNNEQFFGPGTRLTVL.

V and J are TRBV15 and TRBJ2-7; TRBD2 aligns across 9 bases. The length of the CDR3 is 16 residues. Germline V gene sequence: CDR1 LNHNV, CDR2 YYDKDF (reference sequence). V was clipped by 0 bases and J by 6 bases; unmatched bases: 9. The CDR3 here is CATSRDIGLAGIEQYF. CDR3 in DNA: TGTGCCACCAGCAGAGATATCGGGCTAGCGGGGATCGAGCAGTACTTC.

V and J are TRBV7-3 and TRBJ1-6; TRBD1 aligns across 7 bases. J gave up 8 bases and V 6 bases, and 7 bases lay outside the gene matches. CDR1 and CDR2 from the germline V gene are SGHTA and FQGTGA. The CDR3 extends over 14 amino acids. CDR3 sequence: CASSRGTADSPLHF. The CDR3 coding sequence is TGTGCCAGCAGTAGAGGGACAGCAGATTCACCCCTCCACTTT.

The chain couples TRBV6-1 to TRBJ2-3; D might be TRBD1 (6 bases). The germline gives CDR1 MNHNS, CDR2 SASEGT. CDR3 length: 17 residues. Trimming left V 4 bases short and J 0 bases short, with 17 bases between. CDR3 DNA sequence: TGTGCCAGCAGTGCCAACCAGGGGAGATTTAGCACAGATACGCAGTATTTT. This codes for CASSANQGRFSTDTQYF.

The chain is built from TRBV7-9 and TRBJ2-3, with 7 bases matching TRBD1. V was clipped by 3 bases and J by 4 bases; unmatched bases: 1. CDR3 length: 13 residues. Germline loops: CDR1 SEHNR, CDR2 FQNEAQ (reference sequence). CDR3 nucleotide sequence: TGTGCCAGCAGCTTCGACAGGGCAGATACGCAGTATTTT. It encodes CASSFDRADTQYF.

The chain links TRBV9 to TRBJ2-5; 9 nucleotides align to TRBD2. This CDR3 is 16 amino acids long. Germline CDR1 reads SGDLS; CDR2 reads YYNGEE. The V gene end was trimmed by 4 bases and the J gene end by 5 bases; junction bases not matched to a gene: 12. The CDR3 region is CASSPGSGGLRETQYF. CDR3 nucleotide sequence: TGTGCCAGCAGCCCAGGCAGCGGGGGGTTGAGGGAGACCCAGTACTTC.

This clone was seen a handful of times. The chain is built from TRBV4-3 and TRBJ1-2; 8 nucleotides line up with TRBD1. Germline V gene lookup returns CDR1 LGHNA and CDR2 YSLEER. The CDR3 totals 16 residues. V lost 0 bases, J lost 7 bases, and 10 bases stayed unmatched. This chain's CDR3 is CASSQESQGGRFGYTF. The CDR3 DNA sequence: TGCGCCAGCAGCCAAGAGTCACAGGGGGGAAGGTTTGGCTACACCTTC.